A selection of T cell receptor beta chains follows, all from one sample in a study of OX40 agonist ivuxolimab in advanced cancers. Profiling relied on immunoSEQ multiplex PCR, and the TCRdb table lists in-frame clones only, not all of them. The data show about 19,000 clones, roughly 70% seen once. The sample in question was CD4+ or CD8+ T cells sorted from blood, obtained in a trial of the OX40 agonist ivuxolimab. These receptor sequences come from an adult with an advanced solid tumor such as melanoma, head and neck, liver or kidney cancer. Each CDR3 is given with its conserved first and last residue. The D gene is left open where the match is weak. Clone size, where shown, is once, few, many, or a class for clones that have expanded.

clone_size j_call d_call v_call cdr3_nt cdr3_aa
few TRBJ2-5 TRBD2 TRBV4-1 TGCGCCAGCAGCTACAGACTAGCGGGGGAACAAGAGACCCAGTACTTC CASSYRLAGEQETQYF
NA TRBJ2-1 NA TRBV6-5 TGTGCCAGCAGACCCGAAGGGACATCTTACAATGAGCAGTTCTTC CASRPEGTSYNEQFF
NA TRBJ2-7 NA TRBV6-5 TGTGCCAGCAGTTACATAGGGGGCGAGCAGTACTTC CASSYIGGEQYF
NA TRBJ2-5 TRBD1 TRBV5-1 TGCGCCAGCAGCTTGGTAATCGGGACAGGGGGATCGGAGACCCAGTACTTC CASSLVIGTGGSETQYF
NA TRBJ2-7 TRBD2 TRBV15 TGTGCCACCAGCAGAGATTCGGGACTAGACTACGAGCAGTACTTC CATSRDSGLDYEQYF
NA TRBJ2-2 TRBD2 TRBV27 TGTGCCAGCAGTTTCATCGCGGGGGGAGGCACCGGGGAGCTGTTTTTT CASSFIAGGGTGELFF
NA TRBJ2-1 TRBD2 TRBV28 TGTGCCAGCAGTTTAGGGGTCGGCGGGAGGTACTCCTACAATGAGCAGTTCTTC CASSLGVGGRYSYNEQFF
NA TRBJ2-2 NA TRBV6-6 TGTGCCAGCAGTTACCTACAGGGATGGAGCGGGGAGCTGTTTTTT CASSYLQGWSGELFF
many TRBJ2-7 NA TRBV6-6 TGTGCCAGCAGCCCCGGGGGATCCTACGAGCAGTACTTC CASSPGGSYEQYF
NA TRBJ2-3 NA TRBV11-2 TGTGCCAGCAGCCCACACCCCCTACGACTACAGGCGACAGATACGCAGTATTTT CASSPHPLRLQATDTQYF
medium-sized TRBJ1-5 TRBD1 TRBV19 TGTGCCAGTAGCCTGACAGGGGGCGCAGGACAGCCCCAGCATTTT CASSLTGGAGQPQHF
few TRBJ2-7 NA TRBV7-9 TGTGCCAGCAGCAGTGGATCAACAACTACGTGGGAGCAGTACTTC CASSSGSTTTWEQYF
NA TRBJ2-7 NA TRBV19 TGTGCCAGTAGTTTCTCCGGGGGAGTCGAGCAGTACTTC CASSFSGGVEQYF
few TRBJ2-7 NA TRBV2 TGTGCCAGCAGTGAGGGGGCGGTGGTATACGAGCAGTACTTC CASSEGAVVYEQYF
NA TRBJ2-5 NA TRBV27 TGTGCCAGCGGATACGAGACCCAGTACTTC CASGYETQYF
NA TRBJ1-2 NA TRBV7-9 TGTGCCAGCGAATCAACGGGGGGTTATGGCTACACCTTC CASESTGGYGYTF
once TRBJ2-3 NA TRBV7-9 TGTGCCAGCAGCCCCCCGGCTAGCACAGATACGCAGTATTTT CASSPPASTDTQYF
NA TRBJ1-5 NA TRBV28 TGTGCCAGCAGGGGACACCCTTATAGCAATCAGCCCCAGCATTTT CASRGHPYSNQPQHF
NA TRBJ2-2 NA TRBV4-1 TGCGCCAGCAGACAGGGACCGCGAGGCACCGGGGAGCTGTTTTTT CASRQGPRGTGELFF
NA TRBJ2-5 TRBD1 TRBV4-2 TGTGCCAGCAGCCAGGACAGGGGCTCTCAAGAGACCCAGTACTTC CASSQDRGSQETQYF
NA TRBJ2-5 NA TRBV28 TGTGCCAGCAGCGCCTTGAGCGAAATACAAGAGACCCAGTACTTC CASSALSEIQETQYF
few TRBJ2-1 TRBD2 TRBV6-1 TGTGCCAGCTGGGGGGGCAATGAGCAGTTCTTC CASWGGNEQFF
NA TRBJ2-3 NA TRBV28 TGTGCCAGCAGTCCCAGCACAGATACGCAGTATTTT CASSPSTDTQYF
NA TRBJ2-3 TRBD1 TRBV5-6 TGTGCCAGCAGCTCAACAGGGGTGGCAGATACGCAGTATTTT CASSSTGVADTQYF
NA TRBJ2-2 TRBD1 TRBV19 TGTGCCAGTCAGGGGGACAGGGGAAAGGTCGGGGAGCTGTTTTTT CASQGDRGKVGELFF
few TRBJ1-4 TRBD1 TRBV10-3 TGTGCCACTAGCCGGGACAGCACAACTAATGAAAAACTGTTTTTT CATSRDSTTNEKLFF
NA TRBJ2-2 NA TRBV9 TGTGCCAGCAGCGTAGGACCTTTGTACGCCGGGGAGCTGTTTTTT CASSVGPLYAGELFF
NA TRBJ1-5 NA TRBV7-8 TGTGCCAGCAGCCCCAAACCCCAGGGGTATAGCAATCAGCCCCAGCATTTT CASSPKPQGYSNQPQHF
few TRBJ1-5 TRBD1 TRBV6-6 TGTGCCAGCAGTTACGGACAGGGACTTGACAATCAGCCCCAGCATTTT CASSYGQGLDNQPQHF
few TRBJ2-1 TRBD1 TRBV6-5 TGTGCCAGCAGTTACTCCGACAGGGGTGGGGATGAGCAGTTCTTC CASSYSDRGGDEQFF
NA TRBJ1-6 NA TRBV27 TGTGCCAGCAGTCCCAAACCTCCAAGTAGGCGAGAGTCACCCCTCCACTTT CASSPKPPSRRESPLHF
NA TRBJ1-5 NA TRBV6-5 TGTGCCAGCAGTGTGGCGGTGTATCAGCCCCAGCATTTT CASSVAVYQPQHF
NA TRBJ2-7 TRBD1 TRBV6-4 TGTGCCAGCAGTTACGCAGGGGGCTACGAGCAGTACTTC CASSYAGGYEQYF
NA TRBJ2-7 TRBD2 TRBV5-6 TGTGCCAGCAGCTCCCTAGCGGGAGGCTACGAGCAGTACTTC CASSSLAGGYEQYF
few TRBJ2-1 NA TRBV6-5 TGTGCCAGCAGTTACTCGAATGAGCAGTTCTTC CASSYSNEQFF
NA TRBJ1-1 TRBD1 TRBV14 TGTGCCAGCAGCTACAGGGGAGACACTGAAGCTTTCTTT CASSYRGDTEAFF